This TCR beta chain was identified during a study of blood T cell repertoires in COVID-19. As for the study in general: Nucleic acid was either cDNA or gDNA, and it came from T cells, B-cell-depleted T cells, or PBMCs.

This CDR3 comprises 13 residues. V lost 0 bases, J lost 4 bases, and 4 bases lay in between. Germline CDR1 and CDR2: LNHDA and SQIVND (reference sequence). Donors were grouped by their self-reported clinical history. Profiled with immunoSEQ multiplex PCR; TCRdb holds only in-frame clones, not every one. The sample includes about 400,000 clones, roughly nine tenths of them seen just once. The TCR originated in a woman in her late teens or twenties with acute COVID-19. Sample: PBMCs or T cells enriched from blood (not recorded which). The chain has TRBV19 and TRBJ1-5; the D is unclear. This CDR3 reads CASSIDLNQPQHF. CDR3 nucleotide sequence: TGTGCCAGTAGTATAGACCTGAATCAGCCCCAGCATTTT.